One T cell receptor beta chain is described in this entry. The antigen is undetermined. It is likely a read error: a sequence one base away is far more abundant. Relying on iRepertoire HTBI primers and Arm-PCR of CDR3 regions, the team built TCR beta libraries. TCRdb ran MiXCR on the multiplex PCR reads and lists one entry per CDR3 protein. Seen here are around 240,000 distinct CDR3 sequences, approximately 18% observed once, and the top ten hold around 15%. This specimen belongs to a study of regulatory T cells in long-lasting Graves disease. Study as a whole: For a period under 3 months, newly diagnosed Graves' patients had taken antithyroid drugs.

Trimming cost V 4 bases and J 10 bases, with 17 bases left between them. The CDR3 covers 14 residues. CDR1 SGHAT and CDR2 FQNNGV come from the germline V gene. Time point indicated: newly diagnosed GD, antithyroid drugs for less than 3 months. The TCR library used RNA extracted from PBMCs. American Thyroid Association guidelines served as the basis for diagnosing Graves' disease. General study points: New patients shared fewer public clonotypes (roughly 910) than persistent patients did (about 3,000).

The same data also contributed to another study, on T cells in Graves' hyperthyroidism and ophthalmopathy.

This specimen was peripheral blood mononuclear cells (PBMCs), taken at new diagnosis, from a patient treated with antithyroid drugs. This TCR was sampled from a woman between 25 and 40 years old with Graves disease. J is TRBJ2-1 and V is TRBV11-2, with D perhaps given as TRBD1 or TRBD2 (5 bases each). CDR3 sequence (DNA): TGTGCCAGCAGCTGGGGGACCAGCTACTACGAGCAGTTCTTC. Translating gives CASSWGTSYYEQFF.